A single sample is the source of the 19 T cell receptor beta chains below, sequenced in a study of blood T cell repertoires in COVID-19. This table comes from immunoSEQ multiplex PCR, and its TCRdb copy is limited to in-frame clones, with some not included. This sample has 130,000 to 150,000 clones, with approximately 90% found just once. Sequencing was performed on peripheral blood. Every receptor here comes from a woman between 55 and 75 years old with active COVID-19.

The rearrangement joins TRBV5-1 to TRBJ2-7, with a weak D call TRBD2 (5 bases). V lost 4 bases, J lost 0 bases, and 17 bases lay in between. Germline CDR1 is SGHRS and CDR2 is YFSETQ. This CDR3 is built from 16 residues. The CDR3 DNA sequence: TGCGCCAGCAGCAGGAAGGTGTGGGAGAGCTCCTACGAGCAGTACTTC. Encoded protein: CASSRKVWESSYEQYF.

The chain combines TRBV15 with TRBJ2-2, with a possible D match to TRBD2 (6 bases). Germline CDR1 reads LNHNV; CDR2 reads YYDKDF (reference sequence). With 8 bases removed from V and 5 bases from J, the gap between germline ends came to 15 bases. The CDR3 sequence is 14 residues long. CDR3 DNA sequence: TGTGCCACCTCCCTGGGACTTGGTACCGGGGAGCTGTTTTTT. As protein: CATSLGLGTGELFF.

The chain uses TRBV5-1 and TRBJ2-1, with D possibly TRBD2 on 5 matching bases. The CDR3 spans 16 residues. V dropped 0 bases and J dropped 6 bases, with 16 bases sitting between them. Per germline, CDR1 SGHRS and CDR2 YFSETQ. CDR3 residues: CASSLGGDLTFNEQFF. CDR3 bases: TGCGCCAGCAGCTTGGGGGGAGATCTGACCTTCAATGAGCAGTTCTTC.

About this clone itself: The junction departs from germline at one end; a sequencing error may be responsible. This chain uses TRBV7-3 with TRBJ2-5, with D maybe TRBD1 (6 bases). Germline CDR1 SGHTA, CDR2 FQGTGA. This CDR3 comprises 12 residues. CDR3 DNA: TGTGCCAGCAGCCAATACAGGGATCCTCGGGACTTC. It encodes CASSQYRDPRDF.

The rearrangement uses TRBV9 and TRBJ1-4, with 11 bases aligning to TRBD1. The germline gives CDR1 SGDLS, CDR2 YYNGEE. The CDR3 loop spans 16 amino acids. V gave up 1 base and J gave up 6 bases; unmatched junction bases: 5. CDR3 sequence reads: CASSVWTGGADEKLFF. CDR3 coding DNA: TGTGCCAGCAGCGTATGGACAGGGGGCGCCGATGAAAAACTGTTTTTT.

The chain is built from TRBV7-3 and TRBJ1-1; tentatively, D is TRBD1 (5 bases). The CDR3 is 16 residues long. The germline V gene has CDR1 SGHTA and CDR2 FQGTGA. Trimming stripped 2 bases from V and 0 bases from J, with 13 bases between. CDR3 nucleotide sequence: TGTGCCAGCAGCTTATCCCCAAGGGGCGTGAACACTGAAGCTTTCTTT. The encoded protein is CASSLSPRGVNTEAFF.

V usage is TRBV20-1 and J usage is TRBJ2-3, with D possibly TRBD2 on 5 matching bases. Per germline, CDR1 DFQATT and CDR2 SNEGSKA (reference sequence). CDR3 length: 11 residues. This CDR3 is CSGVATDTQYF. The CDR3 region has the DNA TGCAGCGGGGTAGCCACAGATACGCAGTATTTT.

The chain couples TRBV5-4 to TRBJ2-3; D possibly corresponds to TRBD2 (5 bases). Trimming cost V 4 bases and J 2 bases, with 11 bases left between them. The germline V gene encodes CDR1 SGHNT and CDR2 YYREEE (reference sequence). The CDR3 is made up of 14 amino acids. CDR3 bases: TGTGCCAGCAGCCTTGGACTTTACACAGATACGCAGTATTTT. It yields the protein CASSLGLYTDTQYF.

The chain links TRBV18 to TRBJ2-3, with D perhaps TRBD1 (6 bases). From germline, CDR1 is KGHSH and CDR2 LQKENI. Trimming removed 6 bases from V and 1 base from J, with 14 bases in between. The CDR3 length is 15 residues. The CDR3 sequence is CASSSRQVRTDTQYF. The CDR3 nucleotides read TGTGCCAGCTCCTCAAGACAGGTTCGCACAGATACGCAGTATTTT. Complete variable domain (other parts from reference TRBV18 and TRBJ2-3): NAGVMQNPRHLVRRRGQEARLRCSPMKGHSHVYWYRQLPEEGLKFMVYLQKENIIDESGMPKERFSAEFPKEGPSILRIQQVVRGDSAAYFCASSSRQVRTDTQYFGPGTRLTVL.

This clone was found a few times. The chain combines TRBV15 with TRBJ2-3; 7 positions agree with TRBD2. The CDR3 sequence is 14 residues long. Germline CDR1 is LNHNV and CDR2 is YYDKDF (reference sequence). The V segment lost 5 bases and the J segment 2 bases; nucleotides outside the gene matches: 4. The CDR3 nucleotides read TGTGCCACCAGCGCGCGGGGGAACACAGATACGCAGTATTTT. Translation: CATSARGNTDTQYF.

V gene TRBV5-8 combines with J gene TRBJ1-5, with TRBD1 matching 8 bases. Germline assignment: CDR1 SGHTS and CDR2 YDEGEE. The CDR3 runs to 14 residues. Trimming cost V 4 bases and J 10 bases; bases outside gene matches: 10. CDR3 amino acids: CASSPGQGWEPQHF. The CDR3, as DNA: TGTGCCAGCAGCCCCGGACAGGGATGGGAACCCCAGCATTTT. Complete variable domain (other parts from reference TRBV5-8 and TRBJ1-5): EAGVTQSPTHLIKTRGQQATLRCSPISGHTSVYWYQQALGLGLQFLLWYDEGEERNRGNFPPRFSGRQFPNYSSELNVNALELEDSALYLCASSPGQGWEPQHFGDGTRLSIL.

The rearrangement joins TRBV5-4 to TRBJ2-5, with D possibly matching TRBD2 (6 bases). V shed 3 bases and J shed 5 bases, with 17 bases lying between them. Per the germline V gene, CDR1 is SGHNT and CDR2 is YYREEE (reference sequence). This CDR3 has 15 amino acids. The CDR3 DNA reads TGTGCCAGCAGCTCACAAGAGGGTGGGGGGGAGACCCAGTACTTC. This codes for CASSSQEGGGETQYF.

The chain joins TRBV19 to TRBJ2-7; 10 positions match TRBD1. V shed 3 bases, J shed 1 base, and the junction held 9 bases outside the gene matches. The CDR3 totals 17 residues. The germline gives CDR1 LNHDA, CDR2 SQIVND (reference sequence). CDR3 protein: CASSMGTGAPSSYEQYF. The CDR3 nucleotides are TGTGCCAGTAGTATGGGGACAGGGGCCCCTTCTTCCTACGAGCAGTACTTC. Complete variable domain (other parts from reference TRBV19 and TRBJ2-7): DGGITQSPKYLFRKEGQNVTLSCEQNLNHDAMYWYRQDPGQGLRLIYYSQIVNDFQKGDIAEGYSVSREKKESFPLTVTSAQKNPTAFYLCASSMGTGAPSSYEQYFGPGTRLTVT.

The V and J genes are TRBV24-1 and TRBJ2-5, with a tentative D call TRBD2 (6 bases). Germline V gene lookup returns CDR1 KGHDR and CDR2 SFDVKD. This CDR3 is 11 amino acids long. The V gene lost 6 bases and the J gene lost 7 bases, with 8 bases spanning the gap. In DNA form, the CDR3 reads TGTGCCACCAGTCAGGGAGGGACCCAGTACTTC. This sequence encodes CATSQGGTQYF.

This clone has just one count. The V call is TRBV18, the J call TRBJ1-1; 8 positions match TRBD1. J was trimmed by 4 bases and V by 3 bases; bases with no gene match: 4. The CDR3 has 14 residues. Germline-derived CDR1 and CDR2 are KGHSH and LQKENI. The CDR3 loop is CASSPYTGGTEAFF. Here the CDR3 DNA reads TGTGCCAGCTCACCCTATACAGGGGGCACTGAAGCTTTCTTT.

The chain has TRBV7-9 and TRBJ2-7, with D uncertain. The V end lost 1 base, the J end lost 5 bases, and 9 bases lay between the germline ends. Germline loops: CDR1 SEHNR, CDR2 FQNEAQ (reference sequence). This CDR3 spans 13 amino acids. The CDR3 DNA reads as TGTGCCAGCAGCTTAGTATCTCTTAACGAGCAGTACTTC. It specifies CASSLVSLNEQYF.

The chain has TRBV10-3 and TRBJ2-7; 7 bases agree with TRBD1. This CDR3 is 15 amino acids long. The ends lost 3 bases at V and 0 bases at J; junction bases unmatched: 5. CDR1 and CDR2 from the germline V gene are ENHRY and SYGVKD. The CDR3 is CAISDPGQVSYEQYF. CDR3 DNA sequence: TGTGCCATCAGTGACCCCGGACAGGTCTCCTACGAGCAGTACTTC.

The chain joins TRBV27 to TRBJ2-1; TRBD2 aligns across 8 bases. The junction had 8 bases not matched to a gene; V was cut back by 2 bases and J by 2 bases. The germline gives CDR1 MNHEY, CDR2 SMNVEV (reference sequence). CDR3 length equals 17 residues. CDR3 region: CASSLLSSGIPYNEQFF. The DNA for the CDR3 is TGTGCCAGCAGTTTACTTAGTAGCGGGATTCCCTACAATGAGCAGTTCTTC.

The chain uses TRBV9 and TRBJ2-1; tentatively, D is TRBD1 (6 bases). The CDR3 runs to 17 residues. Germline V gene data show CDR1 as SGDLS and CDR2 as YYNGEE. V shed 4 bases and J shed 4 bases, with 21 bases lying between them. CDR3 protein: CASSSTGNPGGYNEQFF. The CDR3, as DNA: TGTGCCAGCAGCTCTACAGGGAATCCTGGGGGTTACAATGAGCAGTTCTTC. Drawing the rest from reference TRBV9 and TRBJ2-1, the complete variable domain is DSGVTQTPKHLITATGQRVTLRCSPRSGDLSVYWYQQSLDQGLQFLIQYYNGEERAKGNILERFSAQQFPDLHSELNLSSLELGDSALYFCASSSTGNPGGYNEQFFGPGTRLTVL.